This TCR beta chain was sequenced for a study of T cell changes during pregnancy in multiple sclerosis. Here immunoSEQ multiplex PCR was the method, and the copy in TCRdb shows in-frame clones only, minus some. The repertoire holds about 110,000 clones, roughly 90% seen once, with approximately 3.5% in the top ten. The material sequenced was peripheral blood, taken after pregnancy. This clonotype was obtained from a female donor with multiple sclerosis, enrolled in a pregnancy study.

CDR3 DNA: TGCGCCAGCATCTGGGGGCGGTGCACCGGGGAGCTGTTTTTT. It translates to CASIWGRCTGELFF. The chain has TRBV23-1 and TRBJ2-2; D possibly corresponds to TRBD1 (6 bases). TRBV23-1 is noted as an ORF with a role that remains uncertain. V gave up 7 bases and J gave up 4 bases, with 13 bases separating them. The length of the CDR3 is 14 residues.